This T cell receptor beta chain was recorded in a study of beta chain features in type 1 diabetes. Every isolated RNA sample was fully reverse transcribed, so sequencing captured expressed TCRB transcripts. Assay: immunoSEQ multiplex PCR; the TCRdb copy retains only in-frame clones and omits some. This table holds around 99,000 clones, 30% to 50% found once. Purities over 95% were achieved in all sorted populations. Germline CDR1 MNHEY, CDR2 SMNVEV (reference sequence). The CDR3 consists of 16 residues. The V gene end was trimmed by 5 bases and the J gene end by 8 bases; junction bases not matched to a gene: 14.

The chain uses TRBV27 and TRBJ1-3; 8 bases map to TRBD1. The source of this sequence is a woman aged 18-29 years in good health. Sequences were obtained from stem cell memory CD4+ T cells from blood. DNA of the CDR3: TGTGCCAGCAGTCGTCACACCGGACAGGGAATCGACACCATATATTTT. As protein: CASSRHTGQGIDTIYF.